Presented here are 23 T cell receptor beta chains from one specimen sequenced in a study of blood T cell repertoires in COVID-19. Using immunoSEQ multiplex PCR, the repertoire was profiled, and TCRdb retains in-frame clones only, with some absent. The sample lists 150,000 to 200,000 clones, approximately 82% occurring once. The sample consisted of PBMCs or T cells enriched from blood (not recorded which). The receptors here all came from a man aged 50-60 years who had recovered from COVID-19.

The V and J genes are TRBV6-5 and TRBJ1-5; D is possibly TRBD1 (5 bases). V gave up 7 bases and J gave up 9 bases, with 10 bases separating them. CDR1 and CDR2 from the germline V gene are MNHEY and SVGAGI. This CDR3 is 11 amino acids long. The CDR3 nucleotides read TGTGCCAGCACCGGGGGGTTGCCCCAGCATTTT. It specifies CASTGGLPQHF.

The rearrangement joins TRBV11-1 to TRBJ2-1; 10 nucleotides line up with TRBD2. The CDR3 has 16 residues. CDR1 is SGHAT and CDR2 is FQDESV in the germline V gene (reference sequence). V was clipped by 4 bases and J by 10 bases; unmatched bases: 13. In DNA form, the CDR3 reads TGTGCCAGCAGCTATACCGGGACTAGCGTGTTAGAGGAGCAGTTCTTC. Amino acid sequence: CASSYTGTSVLEEQFF.

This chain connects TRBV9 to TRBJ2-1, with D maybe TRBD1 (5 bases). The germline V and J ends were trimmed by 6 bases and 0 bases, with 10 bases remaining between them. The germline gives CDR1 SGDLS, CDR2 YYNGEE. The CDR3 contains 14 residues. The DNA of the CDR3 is TGTGCCAGCAAGATAGACAGCTCCTACAATGAGCAGTTCTTC. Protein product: CASKIDSSYNEQFF.

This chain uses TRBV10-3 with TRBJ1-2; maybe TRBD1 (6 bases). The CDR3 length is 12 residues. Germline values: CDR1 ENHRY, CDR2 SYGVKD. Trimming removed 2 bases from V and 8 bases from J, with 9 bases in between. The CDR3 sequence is CAISEGQLGYTF. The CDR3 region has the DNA TGTGCCATCAGTGAGGGACAGTTAGGCTACACCTTC.

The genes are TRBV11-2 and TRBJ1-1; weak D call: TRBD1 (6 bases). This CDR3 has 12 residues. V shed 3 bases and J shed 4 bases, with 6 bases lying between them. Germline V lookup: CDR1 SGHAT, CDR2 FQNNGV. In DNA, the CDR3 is TGTGCCAGCAGCTTCAGGGGCACTGAAGCTTTCTTT. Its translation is CASSFRGTEAFF.

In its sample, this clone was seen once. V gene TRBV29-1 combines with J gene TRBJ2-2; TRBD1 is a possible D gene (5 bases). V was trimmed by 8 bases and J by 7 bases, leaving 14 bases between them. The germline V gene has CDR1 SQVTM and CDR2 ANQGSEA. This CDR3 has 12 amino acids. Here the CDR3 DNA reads TGCAGCACCAGGGATGCCGACGGGGAGCTGTTTTTT. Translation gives CSTRDADGELFF.

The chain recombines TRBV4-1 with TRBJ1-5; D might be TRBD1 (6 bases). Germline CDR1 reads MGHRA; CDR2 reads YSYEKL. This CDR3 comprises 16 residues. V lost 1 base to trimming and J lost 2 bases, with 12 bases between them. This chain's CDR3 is CASSQGRGARNQPQHF. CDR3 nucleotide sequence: TGCGCCAGCAGCCAAGGGCGGGGGGCTCGCAATCAGCCCCAGCATTTT.

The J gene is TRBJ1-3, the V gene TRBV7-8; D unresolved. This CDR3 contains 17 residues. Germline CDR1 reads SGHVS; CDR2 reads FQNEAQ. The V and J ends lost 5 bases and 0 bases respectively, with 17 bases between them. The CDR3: CASSPTGVISSGNTIYF. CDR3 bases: TGTGCCAGCAGCCCGACCGGGGTAATAAGCTCTGGAAACACCATATATTTT.

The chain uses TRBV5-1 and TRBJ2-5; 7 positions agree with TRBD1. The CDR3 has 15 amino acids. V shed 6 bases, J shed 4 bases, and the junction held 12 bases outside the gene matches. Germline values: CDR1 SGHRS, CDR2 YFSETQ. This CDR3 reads CASTRREGAGETQYF. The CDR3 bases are TGCGCCAGCACCCGGAGAGAGGGGGCTGGAGAGACCCAGTACTTC.

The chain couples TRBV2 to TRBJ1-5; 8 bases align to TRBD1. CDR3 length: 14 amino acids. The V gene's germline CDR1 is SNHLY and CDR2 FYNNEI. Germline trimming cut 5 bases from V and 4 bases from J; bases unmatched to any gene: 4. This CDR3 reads CASSWTGFNQPQHF. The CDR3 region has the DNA TGTGCCAGCAGTTGGACAGGGTTTAATCAGCCCCAGCATTTT.

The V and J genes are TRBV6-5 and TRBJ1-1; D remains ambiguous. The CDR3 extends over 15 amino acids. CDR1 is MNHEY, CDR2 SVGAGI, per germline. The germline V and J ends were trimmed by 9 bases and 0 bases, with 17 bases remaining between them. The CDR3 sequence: CASHTDTHMNTEAFF. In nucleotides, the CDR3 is TGTGCCAGTCATACCGACACGCATATGAACACTGAAGCTTTCTTT.

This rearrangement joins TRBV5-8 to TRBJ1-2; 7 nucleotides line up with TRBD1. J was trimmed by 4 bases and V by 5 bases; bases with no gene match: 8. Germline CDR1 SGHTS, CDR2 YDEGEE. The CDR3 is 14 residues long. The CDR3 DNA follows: TGTGCCAGCAGTCGCGGACAGGAGGGCTATGGCTACACCTTC. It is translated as CASSRGQEGYGYTF.

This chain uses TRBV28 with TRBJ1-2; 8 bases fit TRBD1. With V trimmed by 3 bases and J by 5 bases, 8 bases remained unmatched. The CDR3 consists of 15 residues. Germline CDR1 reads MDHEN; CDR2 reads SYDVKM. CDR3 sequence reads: CASSLSGGGGYGYTF. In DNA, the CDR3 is TGTGCCAGCAGTTTGTCAGGGGGCGGAGGGTATGGCTACACCTTC.

CDR3 sequence (DNA): TGTGCCAGCAGGGGCAGGGACAATCAGCCCCAGCATTTT. This gives the protein CASRGRDNQPQHF. The gene calls are TRBV6-5 and TRBJ1-5; D is perhaps TRBD1 (5 bases). Trimming took 6 bases from V and 3 from J, leaving 9 bases between them. This CDR3 spans 13 amino acids. Germline V lookup: CDR1 MNHEY, CDR2 SVGAGI.

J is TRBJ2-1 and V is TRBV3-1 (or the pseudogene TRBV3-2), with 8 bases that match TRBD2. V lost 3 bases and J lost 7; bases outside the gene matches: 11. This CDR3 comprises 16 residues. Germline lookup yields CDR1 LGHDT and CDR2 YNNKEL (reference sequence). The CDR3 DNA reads TGTGCCAGCAGCCACCGACCCGGGGGGGTGTTTAATGAGCAGTTCTTC. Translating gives CASSHRPGGVFNEQFF.

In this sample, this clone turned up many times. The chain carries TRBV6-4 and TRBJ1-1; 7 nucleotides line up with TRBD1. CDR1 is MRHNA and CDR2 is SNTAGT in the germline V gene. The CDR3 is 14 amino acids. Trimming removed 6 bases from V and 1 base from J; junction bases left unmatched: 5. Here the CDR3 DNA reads TGTGCCAGCAGAGCGACAGGGACGAACACTGAAGCTTTCTTT. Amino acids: CASRATGTNTEAFF.

The chain's CDR3 is CASSQGTYQGSIYGYTF. The CDR3 DNA is TGTGCCAGCAGCCAAGGGACATACCAGGGTTCGATCTATGGCTACACCTTC. The rearrangement uses TRBV14 and TRBJ1-2; possibly TRBD1 for D (5 bases). Germline V gene data show CDR1 as SGHDN and CDR2 as FVKESK. The CDR3 length is 17 residues. V was clipped by 1 base and J by 4 bases, with 19 bases between them.

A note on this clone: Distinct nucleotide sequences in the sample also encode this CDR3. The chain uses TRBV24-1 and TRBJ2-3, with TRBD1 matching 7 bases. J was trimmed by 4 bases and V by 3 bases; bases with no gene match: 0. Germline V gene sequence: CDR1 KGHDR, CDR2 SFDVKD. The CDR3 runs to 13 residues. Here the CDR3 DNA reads TGTGCCACCAGTGATCAGGGGGCAGATACGCAGTATTTT. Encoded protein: CATSDQGADTQYF.

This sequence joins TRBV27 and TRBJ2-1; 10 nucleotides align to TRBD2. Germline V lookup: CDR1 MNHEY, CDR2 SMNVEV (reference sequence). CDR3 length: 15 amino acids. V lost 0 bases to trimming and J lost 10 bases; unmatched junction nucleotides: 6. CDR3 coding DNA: TGTGCCAGCAGTTTATCAGGACTACTAGCGGGGGAGCAGTTCTTC. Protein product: CASSLSGLLAGEQFF.

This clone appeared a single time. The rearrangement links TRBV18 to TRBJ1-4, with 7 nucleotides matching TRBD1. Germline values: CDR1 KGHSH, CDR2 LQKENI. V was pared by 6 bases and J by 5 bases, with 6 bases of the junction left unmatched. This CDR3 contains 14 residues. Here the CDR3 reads CASSSGTVNEKLFF. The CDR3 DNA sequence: TGTGCCAGCTCGTCCGGGACAGTCAATGAAAAACTGTTTTTT.

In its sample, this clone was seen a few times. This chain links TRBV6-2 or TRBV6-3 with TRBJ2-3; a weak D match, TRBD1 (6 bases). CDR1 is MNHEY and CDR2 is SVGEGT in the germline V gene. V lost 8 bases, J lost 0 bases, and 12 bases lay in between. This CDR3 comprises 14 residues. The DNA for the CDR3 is TGTGCCAGCTGCCGGACAGATAGCACAGATACGCAGTATTTT. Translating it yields CASCRTDSTDTQYF.

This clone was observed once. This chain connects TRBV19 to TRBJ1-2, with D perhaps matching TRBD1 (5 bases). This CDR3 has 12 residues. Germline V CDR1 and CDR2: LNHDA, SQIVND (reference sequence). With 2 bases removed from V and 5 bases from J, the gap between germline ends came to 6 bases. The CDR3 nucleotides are TGTGCCAGTAGTATAAAGGGGTATGGCTACACCTTC. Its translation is CASSIKGYGYTF. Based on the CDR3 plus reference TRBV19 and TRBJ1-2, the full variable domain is DGGITQSPKYLFRKEGQNVTLSCEQNLNHDAMYWYRQDPGQGLRLIYYSQIVNDFQKGDIAEGYSVSREKKESFPLTVTSAQKNPTAFYLCASSIKGYGYTFGSGTRLTVV.

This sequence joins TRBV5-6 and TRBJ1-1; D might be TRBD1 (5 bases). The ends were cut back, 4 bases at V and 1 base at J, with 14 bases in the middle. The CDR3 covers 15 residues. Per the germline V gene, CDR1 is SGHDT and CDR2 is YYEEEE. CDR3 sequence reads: CASSRRGTGNTEAFF. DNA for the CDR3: TGTGCCAGCAGCAGACGTGGGACTGGGAACACTGAAGCTTTCTTT.